This T cell receptor (beta chain) was sequenced in a study of cytomegalovirus exposure and HLA in healthy donors. Study background: Most donors, approximately 82% of approximately 400 genotyped, fell in the Caucasian-associated ancestry cluster. Study-wide points: Productive status was seen about 90% or about 30% of the time for most TCR beta V segments in an earlier analysis.

PCR involved 60 Vbeta and 13 Jbeta primers. Measured with immunoSEQ multiplex PCR; TCRdb has only the in-frame clones, and not every one. The data show under 200,000 clones, with 70% to 90% seen just once and under 2% held by the top ten. In regard to this clone: The antigen is not known.

Trimming took 8 bases from V and 3 from J, leaving 10 bases between them. CDR1 and CDR2 from the germline V gene are SGHTA and FQGNSA. This CDR3 comprises 12 residues. What was sequenced was PBMCs. The V and J genes are TRBV7-2 and TRBJ1-1; maybe TRBD1 (6 bases). This receptor was identified in a woman aged 18-29 years in good health and CMV-seronegative. The DNA for the CDR3 is TGTGCCAGCGGGGGCGCGTACACTGAAGCTTTCTTT. It translates to CASGGAYTEAFF. The full variable domain, its missing parts supplied by reference TRBV7-2 and TRBJ1-1, is GAGVSQSPSNKVTEKGKDVELRCDPISGHTALYWYRQSLGQGLEFLIYFQGNSAPDKSGLPSDRFSAERTGGSVSTLTIQRTQQEDSAVYLCASGGAYTEAFFGQGTRLTVV.